The entry below describes one T cell receptor beta chain. What it recognizes is unknown. Second-dose intervals near 4 or 12 weeks were combined. Assay: immunoSEQ multiplex PCR; the TCRdb copy retains only in-frame clones and omits some. Of 140,000 to 150,000 clones listed, 91% are singletons. This entry comes from a study of T cell responses to AZD1222 COVID-19 vaccine. Study-wide points: Possibly, clonal diversity was underestimated; donors were largely white British and included more females. Recipients of two AZD1222 doses showed rising Spike-specific TCR breadth and depth. After the peak T cell response, and only then, were repertoires sampled.

The CDR3 is made up of 14 amino acids. Deletions cut 3 bases from V and 10 bases from J, with 17 bases between. Germline V gene data show CDR1 as SGDLS and CDR2 as YYNGEE. V is TRBV9 and J is TRBJ2-1, with no clear D. Sequenced material: peripheral blood, taken 28 days after the second AZD1222 dose. This clonotype originated in an adult who received the AZD1222 COVID-19 vaccine. The CDR3 is CASSAASGLGEQFF. CDR3 coding DNA: TGTGCCAGCAGCGCCGCATCCGGGCTAGGAGAGCAGTTCTTC.